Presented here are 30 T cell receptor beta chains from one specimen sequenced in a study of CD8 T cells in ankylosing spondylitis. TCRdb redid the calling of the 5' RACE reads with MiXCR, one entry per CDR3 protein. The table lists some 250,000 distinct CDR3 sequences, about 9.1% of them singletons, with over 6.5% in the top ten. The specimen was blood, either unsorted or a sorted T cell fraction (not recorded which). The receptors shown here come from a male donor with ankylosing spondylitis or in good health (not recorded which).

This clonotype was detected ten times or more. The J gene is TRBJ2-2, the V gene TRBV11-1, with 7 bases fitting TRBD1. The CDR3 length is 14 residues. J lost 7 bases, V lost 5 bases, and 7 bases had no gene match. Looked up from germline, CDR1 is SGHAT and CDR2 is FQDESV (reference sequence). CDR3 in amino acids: CASSRGQAVGELFF. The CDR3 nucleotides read TGTGCCAGCAGCAGAGGACAGGCGGTCGGGGAGCTGTTTTTT. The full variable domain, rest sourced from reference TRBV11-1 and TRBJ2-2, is EAEVAQSPRYKITEKSQAVAFWCDPISGHATLYWYRQILGQGPELLVQFQDESVVDDSQLPKDRFSAERLKGVDSTLKIQPAELGDSAMYLCASSRGQAVGELFFGEGSRLTVL.

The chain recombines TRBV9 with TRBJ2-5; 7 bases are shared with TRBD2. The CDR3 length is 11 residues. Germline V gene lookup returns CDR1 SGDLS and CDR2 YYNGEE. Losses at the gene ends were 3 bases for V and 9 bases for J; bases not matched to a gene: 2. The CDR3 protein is CASSEGGAQYF. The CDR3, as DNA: TGTGCCAGCAGCGAGGGAGGGGCCCAGTACTTC.

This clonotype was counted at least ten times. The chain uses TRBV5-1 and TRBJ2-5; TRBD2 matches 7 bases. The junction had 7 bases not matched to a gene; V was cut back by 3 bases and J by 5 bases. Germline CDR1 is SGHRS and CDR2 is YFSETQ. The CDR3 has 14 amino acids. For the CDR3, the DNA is TGCGCCAGCAGCTCTTCACTAGCGCGGGAGACCCAGTACTTC. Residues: CASSSSLARETQYF.

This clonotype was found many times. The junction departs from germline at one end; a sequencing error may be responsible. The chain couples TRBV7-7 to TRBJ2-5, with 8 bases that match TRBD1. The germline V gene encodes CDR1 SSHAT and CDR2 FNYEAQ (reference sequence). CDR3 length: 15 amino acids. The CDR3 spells CASSLGDRYQETQYF. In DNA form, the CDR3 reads TGTGCTAGCAGCTTAGGGGACAGGTACCAAGAGACCCAGTACTTC.

The DNA for the CDR3 is TGTGCCAGCAGACATGGGACAGGGATTTCCAATGAGCAGTTCTTC. It is translated as CASRHGTGISNEQFF. V gene TRBV7-8 combines with J gene TRBJ2-1, with 9 bases aligning to TRBD1. This CDR3 contains 15 residues. V lost 6 bases and J lost 6; bases outside the gene matches: 9. The germline V gene has CDR1 SGHVS and CDR2 FQNEAQ.

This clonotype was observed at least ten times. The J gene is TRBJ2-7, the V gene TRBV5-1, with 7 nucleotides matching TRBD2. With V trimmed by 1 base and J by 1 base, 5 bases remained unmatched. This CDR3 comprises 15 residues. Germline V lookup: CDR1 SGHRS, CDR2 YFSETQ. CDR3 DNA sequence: TGCGCCAGCAGCTTGACGGGAGGATTGTCCTACGAGCAGTACTTC. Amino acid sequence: CASSLTGGLSYEQYF.

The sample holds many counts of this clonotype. The CDR3 region has the DNA TGTGCCAGCCAGCCAAGAGCCGACAATGAGCAGTTCTTC. Its protein product is CASQPRADNEQFF. The rearrangement uses TRBV3-1 and TRBJ2-1, with no clear D. The CDR3 covers 13 residues. Looked up from germline, CDR1 is LGHDT and CDR2 is YNNKEL (reference sequence). Trimming stripped 8 bases from V and 5 bases from J, with 13 bases between.

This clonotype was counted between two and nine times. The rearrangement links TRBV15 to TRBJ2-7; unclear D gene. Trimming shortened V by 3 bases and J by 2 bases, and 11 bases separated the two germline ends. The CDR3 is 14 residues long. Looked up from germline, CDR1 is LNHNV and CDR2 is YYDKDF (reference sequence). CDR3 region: CATSSHFGTYEQYF. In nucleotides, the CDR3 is TGTGCCACCAGCAGCCACTTTGGGACCTACGAGCAGTACTTC.

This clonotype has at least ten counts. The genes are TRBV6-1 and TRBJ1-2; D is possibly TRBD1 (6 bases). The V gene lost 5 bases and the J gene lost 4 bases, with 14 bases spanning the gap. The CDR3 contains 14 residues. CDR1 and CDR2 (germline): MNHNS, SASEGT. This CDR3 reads CASSQGRSAYGYTF. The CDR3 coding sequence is TGTGCCAGCAGTCAGGGGCGGTCTGCCTATGGCTACACCTTC.

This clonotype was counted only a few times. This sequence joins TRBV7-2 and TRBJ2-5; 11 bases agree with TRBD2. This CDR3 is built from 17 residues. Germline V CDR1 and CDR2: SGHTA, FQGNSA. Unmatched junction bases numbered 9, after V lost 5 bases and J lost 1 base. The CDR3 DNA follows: TGTGCCAGCAGCGAAAAGGGACTAGCGGCCATCCAAGAGACCCAGTACTTC. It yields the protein CASSEKGLAAIQETQYF.

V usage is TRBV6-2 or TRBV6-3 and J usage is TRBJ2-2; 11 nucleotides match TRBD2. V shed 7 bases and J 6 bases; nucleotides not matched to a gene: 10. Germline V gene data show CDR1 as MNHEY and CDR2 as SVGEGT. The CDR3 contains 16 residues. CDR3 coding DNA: TGTGCCAGCAAACTGACTAGCGGGAATAATCCCGGGGAGCTGTTTTTT. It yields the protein CASKLTSGNNPGELFF.

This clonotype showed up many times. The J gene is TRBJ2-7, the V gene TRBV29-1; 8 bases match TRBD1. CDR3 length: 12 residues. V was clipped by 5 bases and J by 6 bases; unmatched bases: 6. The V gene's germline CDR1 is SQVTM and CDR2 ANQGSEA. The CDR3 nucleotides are TGCAGCGTTTCTACAGGGGGAGGCGAGCAGTACTTC. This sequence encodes CSVSTGGGEQYF.

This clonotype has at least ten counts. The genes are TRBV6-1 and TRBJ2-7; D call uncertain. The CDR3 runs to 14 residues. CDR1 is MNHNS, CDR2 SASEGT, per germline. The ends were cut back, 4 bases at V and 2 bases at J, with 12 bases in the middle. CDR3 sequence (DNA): TGTGCCAGCAGTGTGGCCGTTACAACCTACGAGCAGTACTTC. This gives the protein CASSVAVTTYEQYF.

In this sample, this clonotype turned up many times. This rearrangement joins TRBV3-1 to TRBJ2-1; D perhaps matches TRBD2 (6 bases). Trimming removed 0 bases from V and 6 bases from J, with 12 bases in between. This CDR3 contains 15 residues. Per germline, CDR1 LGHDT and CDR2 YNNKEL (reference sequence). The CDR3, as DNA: TGTGCCAGCAGCCAAGATTGGGGAGGCGGCAATGAGCAGTTCTTC. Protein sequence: CASSQDWGGGNEQFF.

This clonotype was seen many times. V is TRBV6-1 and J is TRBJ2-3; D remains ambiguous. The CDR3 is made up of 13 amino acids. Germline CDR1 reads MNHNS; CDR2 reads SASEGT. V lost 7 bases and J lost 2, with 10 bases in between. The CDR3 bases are TGTGCCAGCACCGGTGGGAACACAGATACGCAGTATTTT. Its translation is CASTGGNTDTQYF.

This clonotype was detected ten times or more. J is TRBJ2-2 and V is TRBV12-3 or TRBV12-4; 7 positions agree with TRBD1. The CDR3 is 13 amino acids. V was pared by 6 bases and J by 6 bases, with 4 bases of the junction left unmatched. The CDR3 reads CASRTGPAGELFF. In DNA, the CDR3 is TGTGCCAGCAGGACAGGGCCGGCCGGGGAGCTGTTTTTT.

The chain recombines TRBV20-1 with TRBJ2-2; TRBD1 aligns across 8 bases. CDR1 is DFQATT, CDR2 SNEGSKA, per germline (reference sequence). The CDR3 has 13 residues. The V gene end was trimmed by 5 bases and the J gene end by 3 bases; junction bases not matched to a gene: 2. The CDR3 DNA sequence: TGCAGTGCTCCGGACAGGGACACCGGGGAGCTGTTTTTT. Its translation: CSAPDRDTGELFF.

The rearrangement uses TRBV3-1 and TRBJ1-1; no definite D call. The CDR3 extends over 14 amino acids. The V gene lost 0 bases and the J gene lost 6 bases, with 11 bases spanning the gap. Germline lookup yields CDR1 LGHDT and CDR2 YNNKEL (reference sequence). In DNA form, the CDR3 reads TGTGCCAGCAGCCAAGAAGGGTTACTGGCTGAAGCTTTCTTT. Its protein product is CASSQEGLLAEAFF.

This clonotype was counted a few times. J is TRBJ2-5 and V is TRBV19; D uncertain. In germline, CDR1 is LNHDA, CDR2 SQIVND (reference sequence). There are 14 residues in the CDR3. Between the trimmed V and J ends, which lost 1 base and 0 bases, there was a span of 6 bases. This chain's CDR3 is CASSIVDNQETQYF. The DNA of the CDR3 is TGTGCCAGTAGTATAGTCGACAACCAAGAGACCCAGTACTTC.

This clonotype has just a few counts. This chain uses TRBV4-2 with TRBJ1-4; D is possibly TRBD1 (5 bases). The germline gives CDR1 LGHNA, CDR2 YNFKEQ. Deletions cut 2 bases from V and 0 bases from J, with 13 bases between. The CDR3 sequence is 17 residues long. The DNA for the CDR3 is TGTGCCAGCAGCCAACCTGGGACGTCTGCAACTAATGAAAAACTGTTTTTT. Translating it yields CASSQPGTSATNEKLFF.

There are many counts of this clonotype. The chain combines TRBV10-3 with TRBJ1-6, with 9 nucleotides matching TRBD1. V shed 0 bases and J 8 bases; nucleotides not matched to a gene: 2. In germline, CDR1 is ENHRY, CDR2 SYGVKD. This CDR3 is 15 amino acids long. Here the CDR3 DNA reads TGTGCCATCAGTGAGTCGCGACAGGGGGATTCACCCCTCCACTTT. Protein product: CAISESRQGDSPLHF.

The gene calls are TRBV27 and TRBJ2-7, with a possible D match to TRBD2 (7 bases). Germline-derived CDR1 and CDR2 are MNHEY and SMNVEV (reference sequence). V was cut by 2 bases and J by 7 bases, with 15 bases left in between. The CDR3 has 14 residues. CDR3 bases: TGTGCCAGCAGTTTAGTAGGGGGGGGTGGGGAGCAGTACTTC. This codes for CASSLVGGGGEQYF.

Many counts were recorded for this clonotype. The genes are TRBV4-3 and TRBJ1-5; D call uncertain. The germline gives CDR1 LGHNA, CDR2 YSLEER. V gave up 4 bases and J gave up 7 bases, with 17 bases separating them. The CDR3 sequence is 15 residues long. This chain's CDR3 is CASSPTHQSRQPQHF. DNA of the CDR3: TGCGCCAGCAGCCCGACGCACCAGTCGAGGCAGCCCCAGCATTTT.

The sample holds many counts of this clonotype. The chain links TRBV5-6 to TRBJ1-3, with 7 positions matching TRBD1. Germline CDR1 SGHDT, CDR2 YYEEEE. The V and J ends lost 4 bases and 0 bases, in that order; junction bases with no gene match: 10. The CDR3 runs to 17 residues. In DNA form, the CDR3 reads TGTGCCAGCAGCCTGAGAGGGACAGCGAGCTCTGGAAACACCATATATTTT. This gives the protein CASSLRGTASSGNTIYF.

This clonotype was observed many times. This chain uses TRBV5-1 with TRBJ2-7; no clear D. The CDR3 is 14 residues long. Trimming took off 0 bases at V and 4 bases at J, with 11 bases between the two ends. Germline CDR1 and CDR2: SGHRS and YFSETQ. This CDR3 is CASSLAPELYEQYF. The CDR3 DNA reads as TGCGCCAGCAGCTTGGCCCCAGAGTTGTACGAGCAGTACTTC.

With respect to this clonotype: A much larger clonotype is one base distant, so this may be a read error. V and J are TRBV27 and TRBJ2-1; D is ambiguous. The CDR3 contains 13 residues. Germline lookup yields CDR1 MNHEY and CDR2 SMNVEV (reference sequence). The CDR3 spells CASSILGYNEKFF. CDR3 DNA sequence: TGTGCCAGCAGTATCCTCGGGTACAATGAGAAGTTCTTC.

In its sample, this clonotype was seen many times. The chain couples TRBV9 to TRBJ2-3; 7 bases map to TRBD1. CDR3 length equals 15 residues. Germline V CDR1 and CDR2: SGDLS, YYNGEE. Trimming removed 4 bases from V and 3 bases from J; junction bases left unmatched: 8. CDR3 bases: TGTGCCAGCAGCAACCGACAGGGAGAGACAGATACGCAGTATTTT. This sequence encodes CASSNRQGETDTQYF.

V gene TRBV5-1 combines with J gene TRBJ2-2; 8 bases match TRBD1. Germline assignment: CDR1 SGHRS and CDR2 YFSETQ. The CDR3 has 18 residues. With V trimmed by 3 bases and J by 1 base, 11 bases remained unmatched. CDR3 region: CASSSGTGEALNTGELFF. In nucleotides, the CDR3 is TGCGCCAGCAGCTCCGGGACAGGAGAGGCCCTGAACACCGGGGAGCTGTTTTTT.

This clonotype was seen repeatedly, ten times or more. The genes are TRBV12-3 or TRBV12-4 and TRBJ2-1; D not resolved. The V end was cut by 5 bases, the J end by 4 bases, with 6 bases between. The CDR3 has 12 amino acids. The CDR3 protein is CASSDWYNEQFF. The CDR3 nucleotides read TGTGCCAGCAGTGACTGGTACAATGAGCAGTTCTTC.

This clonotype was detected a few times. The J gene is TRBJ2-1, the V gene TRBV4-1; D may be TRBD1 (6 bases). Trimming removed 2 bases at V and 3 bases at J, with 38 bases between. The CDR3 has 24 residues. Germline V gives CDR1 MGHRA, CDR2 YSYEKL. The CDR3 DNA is TGCGCCAGCAGCCAACCGACGGAAAGTAATAGGACATCTACAATGTGGGACATCTACAATGAGCAGTTCTTC. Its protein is CASSQPTESNRTSTMWDIYNEQFF.